Below are 4 T cell receptor beta chains sequenced from a single sample in a study of vaccination and CD4 T cells after COVID-19. The study sequenced cultured CD4+ T cell DNA using the Oncomine TCR Beta short-read assay. MiXCR, applied by TCRdb to the PCR reads, yields one record per CDR3 protein. The table has about 5,600 distinct CDR3 sequences, about 45% seen once. These receptors have no known antigen. Treatment described: 10-day PBMC culture with coronavirus spike peptide pools or control peptides (ViraFEST assay). Sequences were obtained from CD4+ T cells from blood, cultured in vitro. The receptor source for this set is a human donor who had recovered from COVID-19.

The chain couples TRBV20-1 to TRBJ1-1; possibly TRBD1 for D (5 bases). CDR1 and CDR2 (germline): DFQATT, SNEGSKA (reference sequence). CDR3 length: 13 residues. The V gene lost 5 bases and the J gene lost 1 base, with 11 bases spanning the gap. The CDR3 is CSALSQGNTEAFF. CDR3 in DNA: TGCAGTGCTCTCTCTCAGGGGAACACTGAAGCTTTCTTT.

The chain employs TRBV20-1 and TRBJ2-1; no firm D call. CDR3 size: 12 residues. Germline CDR1 is DFQATT and CDR2 is SNEGSKA (reference sequence). Between the trimmed V and J ends, which lost 7 bases and 3 bases, there was a span of 10 bases. CDR3 amino acids: CSGAKNYNEQFF. For the CDR3, the DNA is TGCAGTGGGGCCAAAAACTACAATGAGCAGTTCTTC.

About this clonotype: A much larger clone differs from this one at a single base, so this may be a read error. V and J are TRBV20-1 and TRBJ1-2, with TRBD1 matching 8 bases. From germline, CDR1 is DFQATT and CDR2 SNEGSKA (reference sequence). The CDR3 consists of 12 residues. The CDR3 protein is CSASRTGSGYIF. The CDR3 region has the DNA TGCAGTGCTAGCCGGACAGGGTCTGGCTACATCTTC.

This clonotype turned up a few times. The rearrangement uses TRBV29-1 and TRBJ1-5, with a tentative D call TRBD1 (6 bases). V lost 6 bases, J lost 5 bases, and 8 bases lay in between. CDR3 size: 11 residues. Germline-derived CDR1 and CDR2 are SQVTM and ANQGSEA. The CDR3 reads CSVGQHQPQHF. The CDR3 coding sequence is TGCAGCGTGGGACAACATCAGCCCCAGCATTTT.